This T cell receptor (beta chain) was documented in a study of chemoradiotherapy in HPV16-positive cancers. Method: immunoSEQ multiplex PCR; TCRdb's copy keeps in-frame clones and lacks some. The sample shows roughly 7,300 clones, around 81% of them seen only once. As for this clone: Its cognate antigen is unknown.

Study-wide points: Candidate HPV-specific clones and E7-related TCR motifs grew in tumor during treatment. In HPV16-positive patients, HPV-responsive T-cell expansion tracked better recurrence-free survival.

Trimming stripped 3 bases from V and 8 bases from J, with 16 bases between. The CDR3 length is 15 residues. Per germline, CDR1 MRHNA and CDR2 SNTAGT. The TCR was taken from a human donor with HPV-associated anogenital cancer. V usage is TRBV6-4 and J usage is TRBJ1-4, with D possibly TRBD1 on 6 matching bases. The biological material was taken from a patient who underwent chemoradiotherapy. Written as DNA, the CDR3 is TGTGCCAGCAGTGAAAACTCCGGGACACACGAAAAACTGTTTTTT. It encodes CASSENSGTHEKLFF.